Following are 26 T cell receptor beta chains from one sample sequenced in a study of T cell changes during pregnancy in multiple sclerosis. Only in-frame clones appear in the TCRdb table, and some are missing; sequencing was by immunoSEQ multiplex PCR. The table has about 28,000 clones, roughly nine tenths seen once; the top ten hold about 4.9%. This sample comprised peripheral blood, obtained in the first trimester of pregnancy. Receptor source: a female donor in good health, enrolled as a control in a pregnancy study.

The chain carries TRBV27 and TRBJ1-5; weak D call: TRBD1 (6 bases). CDR1 is MNHEY and CDR2 is SMNVEV in the germline V gene (reference sequence). V was cut by 2 bases and J by 1 base, with 12 bases left in between. The CDR3 is made up of 16 amino acids. CDR3 DNA: TGTGCCAGCAGTTTAACAGGGCAGGGGAGCAATCAGCCCCAGCATTTT. It yields the protein CASSLTGQGSNQPQHF.

The gene calls are TRBV5-1 and TRBJ2-3; 9 positions agree with TRBD2. Trimming at V came to 4 bases and at J to 2 bases, leaving 5 bases not matched to a gene. The CDR3 loop spans 15 amino acids. Germline CDR1 SGHRS, CDR2 YFSETQ. In DNA, the CDR3 is TGCGCCAGCAGCCTAGCGGGGTCCTACACAGATACGCAGTATTTT. Its translation: CASSLAGSYTDTQYF.

The V call is TRBV6-5, the J call TRBJ1-2; D gene uncertain. In germline, CDR1 is MNHEY, CDR2 SVGAGI. There are 15 residues in the CDR3. Trimming stripped 0 bases from V and 6 bases from J, with 14 bases between. The CDR3 DNA follows: TGTGCCAGCAGTTACTCCGGTCCCCTCGAACATGGCTACACCTTC. It codes for CASSYSGPLEHGYTF.

This clone was counted a single time. V gene TRBV11-2 combines with J gene TRBJ1-2; D not resolved. This CDR3 has 16 amino acids. V was trimmed by 5 bases and J by 5 bases, leaving 21 bases between them. The germline V gene encodes CDR1 SGHAT and CDR2 FQNNGV. The CDR3 spells CASSPSQAGPRYGYTF. CDR3 in DNA: TGTGCCAGCAGCCCAAGTCAGGCGGGCCCAAGATATGGCTACACCTTC.

The chain recombines TRBV7-9 with TRBJ2-3; D call uncertain. Trimming took off 3 bases at V and 1 base at J, with 8 bases between the two ends. The CDR3 runs to 14 residues. CDR1 and CDR2 (germline): SEHNR, FQNEAQ (reference sequence). CDR3 region: CASSLHRGTDTQYF. DNA of the CDR3: TGTGCCAGCAGCTTGCACCGAGGCACAGATACGCAGTATTTT.

V and J are TRBV27 and TRBJ2-4; 9 nucleotides align to TRBD2. Germline assignment: CDR1 MNHEY and CDR2 SMNVEV (reference sequence). Trimming removed 3 bases from V and 8 bases from J; junction bases left unmatched: 11. This CDR3 contains 16 residues. In DNA, the CDR3 is TGTGCCAGCAGTTTCGGCGGGAGGGCGAGGGTGCACATTCAGTACTTC. As protein: CASSFGGRARVHIQYF.

The chain combines TRBV6-5 with TRBJ1-1; 9 bases fit TRBD1. This CDR3 has 14 residues. Germline assignment: CDR1 MNHEY and CDR2 SVGAGI. V dropped 7 bases and J dropped 0; count of bases not matched to a gene: 3. CDR3 sequence: CASKRTGVNTEAFF. Written as DNA, the CDR3 is TGTGCCAGCAAAAGGACAGGGGTGAACACTGAAGCTTTCTTT.

The J gene is TRBJ1-4, the V gene TRBV7-2, with 10 bases fitting TRBD1. This CDR3 is 15 amino acids long. V trimming: 1 base; J trimming: 8 bases; junction bases outside the gene matches: 4. CDR1 is SGHTA, CDR2 FQGNSA, per germline. The CDR3 bases are TGTGCCAGCAGCTTAGGGGGACAGGGGCCGGAAAAACTGTTTTTT. This sequence encodes CASSLGGQGPEKLFF. Filled out from reference TRBV7-2 and TRBJ1-4, the complete variable domain reads GAGVSQSPSNKVTEKGKDVELRCDPISGHTALYWYRQSLGQGLEFLIYFQGNSAPDKSGLPSDRFSAERTGGSVSTLTIQRTQQEDSAVYLCASSLGGQGPEKLFFGSGTQLSVL.

The chain recombines TRBV9 with TRBJ1-5; D gene ambiguous. Germline-derived CDR1 and CDR2 are SGDLS and YYNGEE. The V gene lost 5 bases and the J gene lost 7 bases, with 16 bases spanning the gap. This CDR3 region has 14 residues. The CDR3 DNA is TGTGCCAGCAGATACAACAAAACGAGGCAGCCCCAGCATTTT. Amino acid sequence: CASRYNKTRQPQHF.

This rearrangement joins TRBV5-1 to TRBJ2-1; D is possibly TRBD2 (5 bases). V lost 0 bases and J 2 bases, leaving 12 bases between the germline ends. This CDR3 region has 16 residues. Germline assignment: CDR1 SGHRS and CDR2 YFSETQ. CDR3 nucleotides: TGCGCCAGCAGCTTGGCCGGCGCGGGCGCCTACAATGAGCAGTTCTTC. It specifies CASSLAGAGAYNEQFF.

The CDR3 loop reads CASSPPSAGSNQPQHF. The CDR3, as DNA: TGTGCCAGTAGTCCCCCCAGCGCGGGGAGCAATCAGCCCCAGCATTTT. This rearrangement joins TRBV19 to TRBJ1-5; D remains unclear. The CDR3 is made up of 16 amino acids. Trimming shortened V by 5 bases and J by 1 base, and 15 bases separated the two germline ends. Germline V gene sequence: CDR1 LNHDA, CDR2 SQIVND (reference sequence).

The rearrangement links TRBV5-1 to TRBJ2-1; 8 nucleotides align to TRBD2. In germline, CDR1 is SGHRS, CDR2 YFSETQ. This CDR3 comprises 14 residues. Trimming removed 0 bases from V and 11 bases from J; junction bases left unmatched: 7. CDR3 in DNA: TGCGCCAGCAGCTTGGGAGGTAGCGGGGCTCAGCAGTTCTTC. Protein: CASSLGGSGAQQFF. Together with reference TRBV5-1 and TRBJ2-1, the CDR3 gives the full variable domain: KAGVTQTPRYLIKTRGQQVTLSCSPISGHRSVSWYQQTPGQGLQFLFEYFSETQRNKGNFPGRFSGRQFSNSRSEMNVSTLELGDSALYLCASSLGGSGAQQFFGPGTRLTVL.

The chain employs TRBV5-1 and TRBJ2-1; 12 bases align to TRBD1. Trimming removed 1 base from V and 9 bases from J; junction bases left unmatched: 8. The CDR3 loop spans 16 amino acids. Germline V gene data show CDR1 as SGHRS and CDR2 as YFSETQ. The CDR3 DNA reads TGCGCCAGCAGCTTGACCGGGACAGGGGGCATCACTGAGCAGTTCTTC. The encoded protein is CASSLTGTGGITEQFF.

The genes are TRBV30 and TRBJ1-2, with TRBD1 identical over 8 bases. Germline CDR1 is GTSNPN and CDR2 is SVGIG (reference sequence). The trim removed 1 base at V and 5 bases at J, leaving 12 bases unmatched. This CDR3 has 16 residues. CDR3: CAWSDHDRGRGYGYTF. The CDR3 coding sequence is TGTGCCTGGAGTGATCATGACAGGGGAAGAGGGTATGGCTACACCTTC. The full variable domain, completed using reference TRBV30 and TRBJ1-2, is SQTIHQWPATLVQPVGSPLSLECTVEGTSNPNLYWYRQAAGRGLQLLFYSVGIGQISSEVPQNLSASRPQDRQFILSSKKLLLSDSGFYLCAWSDHDRGRGYGYTFGSGTRLTVV.

V is TRBV18 and J is TRBJ2-2; 7 bases fit TRBD1. This CDR3 has 15 residues. The germline V gene encodes CDR1 KGHSH and CDR2 LQKENI. With 6 bases clipped from V and 4 bases from J, the junction kept 8 bases outside the gene matches. The CDR3 is CASSPTGAATGELFF. The CDR3 DNA is TGTGCCAGCTCGCCAACAGGGGCCGCCACCGGGGAGCTGTTTTTT.

The chain has TRBV2 and TRBJ2-7; the match to TRBD2 covers 11 bases. The CDR3 runs 16 residues. Germline V CDR1 and CDR2: SNHLY, FYNNEI. V shed 1 base and J 4 bases; nucleotides not matched to a gene: 6. CDR3 coding DNA: TGTGCCAGCAGTGAAGTTAGGGGGACTAGCGGATACGAGCAGTACTTC. It codes for CASSEVRGTSGYEQYF.

V gene TRBV4-3 combines with J gene TRBJ2-2, with TRBD2 matching over 9 bases. The ends lost 0 bases at V and 2 bases at J; junction bases unmatched: 4. The germline gives CDR1 LGHNA, CDR2 YSLEER. This CDR3 comprises 17 residues. The DNA for the CDR3 is TGCGCCAGCAGCCAAGATAAGGGACTAGCAAACACCGGGGAGCTGTTTTTT. Its translation is CASSQDKGLANTGELFF.

The V gene is TRBV7-2, the J gene TRBJ2-7, with D perhaps matching TRBD1 (5 bases). Germline CDR1 and CDR2: SGHTA and FQGNSA. The CDR3 has 14 residues. The V end lost 0 bases, the J end lost 5 bases, and 11 bases lay between the germline ends. As DNA, the CDR3 is TGTGCCAGCAGCTTAGCGAGGTTCAGGGACGAGCAGTACTTC. Its protein product is CASSLARFRDEQYF.

V gene TRBV5-6 combines with J gene TRBJ2-7; TRBD2 matches 9 bases. Per the germline V gene, CDR1 is SGHDT and CDR2 is YYEEEE. The length of the CDR3 is 14 residues. J gave up 4 bases and V 4 bases, and 6 bases lay outside the gene matches. The DNA for the CDR3 is TGTGCCAGCAGCCCGCTCAGCGGGGGGTACGAGCAGTACTTC. Encoded protein: CASSPLSGGYEQYF.

The chain couples TRBV21-1 to TRBJ1-4; no check of the table's D call, TRBD1, against the DNA was made. TRBV21-1 is termed a pseudogene. The CDR3 length is 13 residues. The CDR3, as DNA: TGTGCCAGTCTGCAGGGGGCGGATGAAAAACTGTTTTTT. Its protein is CASLQGADEKLFF.

This chain uses TRBV6-5 with TRBJ2-7, with D possibly matching TRBD2 (7 bases). Between the trimmed V and J ends, which lost 3 bases and 5 bases, there was a span of 14 bases. Germline loops: CDR1 MNHEY, CDR2 SVGAGI. This CDR3 spans 14 amino acids. The CDR3 bases are TGTGCCAGCAGTTATGGGGGGGCGTTCAACGAGCAGTACTTC. Encoded protein: CASSYGGAFNEQYF.

This clone was observed once. The rearrangement joins TRBV18 to TRBJ2-7; D not resolved. CDR3 length equals 14 residues. V lost 3 bases and J 5 bases, leaving 14 bases between the germline ends. CDR1 is KGHSH and CDR2 is LQKENI in the germline V gene. DNA for the CDR3: TGTGCCAGCTCACCCCCCGACATTCTCAACGAGCAGTACTTC. Its protein is CASSPPDILNEQYF.

J is TRBJ2-2 and V is TRBV15; TRBD1 aligns across 11 bases. Germline V gene lookup returns CDR1 LNHNV and CDR2 YYDKDF (reference sequence). The ends lost 1 base at V and 6 bases at J; junction bases unmatched: 1. The CDR3 sequence is 15 residues long. CDR3 nucleotides: TGTGCCACCAGCAGAGCGGGACAGGGGGCCGGGGAGCTGTTTTTT. Amino acids: CATSRAGQGAGELFF.

CDR3 in amino acids: CASSLGLAGGDEQFF. CDR3 in DNA: TGCGCCAGCAGCTTGGGACTAGCGGGAGGAGATGAGCAGTTCTTC. The rearrangement links TRBV5-1 to TRBJ2-1; 13 nucleotides align to TRBD2. The CDR3 extends over 15 amino acids. The germline CDR1 and CDR2 sequences are SGHRS and YFSETQ. V gave up 0 bases and J gave up 8 bases; unmatched junction bases: 2.

The chain employs TRBV27 and TRBJ2-5; D is possibly TRBD1 (5 bases). Germline assignment: CDR1 MNHEY and CDR2 SMNVEV (reference sequence). V was pared by 3 bases and J by 0 bases, with 8 bases between. CDR3 length: 14 amino acids. CDR3 bases: TGTGCCAGCAGTTTTAAGGGGTACCAAGAGACCCAGTACTTC. Its protein is CASSFKGYQETQYF.

The rearrangement uses TRBV5-1 and TRBJ1-5; tentatively, D is TRBD1 (6 bases). The CDR3 length is 15 residues. Germline V gene sequence: CDR1 SGHRS, CDR2 YFSETQ. Trimming stripped 3 bases from V and 4 bases from J, with 14 bases between. This CDR3 reads CASSSEPGQNQPQHF. The CDR3 DNA sequence: TGCGCCAGCAGCTCGGAACCGGGACAAAATCAGCCCCAGCATTTT. Full variable domain (rest looked up from reference TRBV5-1 and TRBJ1-5): KAGVTQTPRYLIKTRGQQVTLSCSPISGHRSVSWYQQTPGQGLQFLFEYFSETQRNKGNFPGRFSGRQFSNSRSEMNVSTLELGDSALYLCASSSEPGQNQPQHFGDGTRLSIL.